This T cell receptor (beta chain) derives from a study of follicular helper T cells after annual influenza vaccination (dated by TCRdb to about 2017). For the wider study: Blood was drawn on days 0, 7 and 28 after each seasonal influenza vaccination. To study recall of cTfh clones, some subjects were followed through successive annual vaccinations in the 2013-2014, 2014-2015 and 2015-2016 seasons. One week after vaccination, a second recruited cohort of roughly 12 subjects (Table S1) displayed a similar ICOS+CD38+ cTfh response. Multi-year samples were available for six subjects, with four spanning two vaccination seasons and two spanning three seasons. The 2013-2014 samples were cryopreserved, while the 2015 samples were processed right after collection. Broader findings and caveats from the paper: Because only roughly 10-20% of the analyzed cells gave productive TCRB sequences, there was no way to sample rare clonotypes. ICOS+CD38+ cTfh clonality correlated with the frequency of that population, and its change correlated with the change in circulating plasmablast frequency. Successive annual vaccinations recalled a recurrent oligoclonal ICOS+CD38+ cTfh response that contained tetramer and AIM influenza-specific clonotypes. In the assessment of influenza clone enrichment, the possibility that the much larger non-cTfh compartments were undersampled could not be ruled out. Day 7 ICOS+CD38+ clones were most often found later in ICOS-CD38- cTfh, suggesting that subset may serve as a memory reservoir.

Trimming takes 6 bases from V and 1 base from J, and the germline ends sit 12 bases apart. For CDR1 and CDR2, the germline V gene lists MDHEN and SYDVKM. Including the terminal cysteine and phenylalanine, the CDR3 comprises 14 residues. CDR3 DNA is the only sequence kept; it has 42 bases, read in frame from the first base. Libraries were prepared through the immunoSEQ multiplex PCR assay. Adaptive Biotechnologies handled the TCRB amplification, library preparation, sequencing and preliminary bioinformatics at Survey level resolution. The source study handled its data this way. Clonality was calculated in R as 1 minus normalized Shannon entropy, and the Gini index was computed with the R package ineq. Overlap score was the summed counts of shared sequences divided by total counts of all sequences in both compared samples. Significance of shared clonotypes was assessed by Fisher's exact test, with a theoretical repertoire of 10^7 TCRB sequences assumed. In TCRdb, the immuneACCESS table is reduced to in-frame sequences with V and J assigned. These tables do not hold every clone; where another copy was compared, an unresolved V gene accounts for under half, and the others remain unexplained. That table furnishes V, J and clone size, whereas the DNA furnished D and trimming. In this sample the table shows some 10,000 clones, 70% to 85% of which occur a single time. Roughly 0.9% of the sample goes to the ten largest clones.

Seasonal inactivated influenza vaccine (Fluvarix) was administered to adults, and sorted blood CD4 subsets were tracked by TCRB sequencing before and after vaccination. To be eligible, subjects had to live in the community and must not have received influenza vaccine in the previous 6 months. Reasons for exclusion included contraindications to influenza vaccine, substance abuse, HIV/AIDS, active malignancy, immunomodulatory medication, and active illness such as respiratory infection. Per time point, between roughly 40 and 110 mL of blood was sampled. Ficoll-Paque PLUS or SepMate separation was used to isolate PBMC. As a non-Tfh subset for comparison, CXCR5- memory CD4 T cells were sorted. Before DNA was extracted, the cell subsets were sorted from PBMC using a BD FACS Aria. About this clone itself: Its antigen remains unidentified. No base quality values were provided; no much bigger clone lies one nucleotide off.

The rearranged segments are TRBV28 and TRBJ1-1; the D gene cannot be resolved reliably. The source material was CXCR5- memory CD4+ T cells sorted from blood, sampled 6 weeks after influenza vaccination. The cell subset or site label on this specimen signifies: CXCR5- memory CD4 T cells. The TCR was taken from an adult who received the influenza vaccine. The sequence in DNA is TGTGCCAGCAGCTCAGAGTGGGAGAACACTGAAGCTTTCTTT. Its product reads: CASSSEWENTEAFF.